A selection of T cell receptor beta chains follows, all from one sample in a study of human T cells and chemical hapten exposure. MiXCR was run by TCRdb on the 5' RACE reads, yielding one entry per CDR3 protein. The sample carries 80,000 or so distinct CDR3 sequences, 15% to 20% recorded once. The source of these receptors is a female donor in good health. Each CDR3 is given with its conserved first and last residue. Fields, in order: CDR3 protein, V gene.

CDR3: CASSEAGGMTSYEQYF; V: TRBV3-1
CDR3: CSAKIYGGVSQPQHF; V: TRBV20-1
CDR3: CASSLLVRGTGELFF; V: TRBV5-1
CDR3: CATGGAGANVLTF; V: TRBV10-3
CDR3: CASSAGTGLGDEQYF; V: TRBV18
CDR3: CASSREKGGNEQFF; V: TRBV4-1
CDR3: CASSIDSLGRVKKYF; V: TRBV19
CDR3: CSASPRGGPLHF; V: TRBV20-1
CDR3: CASSFGSTKADTQYF; V: TRBV7-2
CDR3: CASRPELRGTEAFF; V: TRBV6-5
CDR3: CASSIVPKNQPQHF; V: TRBV19
CDR3: CAWRRRHSGGSTDTQYF; V: TRBV30
CDR3: CASSFRGGSRRMNTEAFF; V: TRBV12-3/TRBV12-4
CDR3: CASSYSLKSGMQETQYF; V: TRBV6-2/TRBV6-3
CDR3: CASSSYQENGSNQPQHF; V: TRBV5-4
CDR3: CASSPGQGFQETQYF; V: TRBV5-1
CDR3: CASSVGTPGTDTQYF; V: TRBV9
CDR3: CSSSPGRSTDTQYF; V: TRBV29-1
CDR3: CATRGGGDMTELFF; V: TRBV15
CDR3: CASSQASGNTGELFF; V: TRBV3-1
CDR3: CASSLGAQGRSVNSNQPQHF; V: TRBV27
CDR3: CASSLVPGTQETQYF; V: TRBV5-1
CDR3: CASSFTGTGGIYGYTF; V: TRBV28
CDR3: CASSSRAMNTEAFF; V: TRBV5-1
CDR3: CAISSGTITDF; V: TRBV10-3
CDR3: CASSYPPLLRSTEAFF; V: TRBV7-8
CDR3: CASSRGGFEKLFF; V: TRBV7-2
CDR3: CASSSSSRVTSYNEQFF; V: TRBV5-1
CDR3: CATSPRGSRGMDEQFF; V: TRBV24-1
CDR3: CASSLRQGFEAFF; V: TRBV27
CDR3: CASSQESSLSGNTIYF; V: TRBV11-2
CDR3: CASSPGTGGSPLHF; V: TRBV12-3/TRBV12-4
CDR3: CASSRDTSNQPQHF; V: TRBV2
CDR3: CASKGGGSYNEQFF; V: TRBV5-4
CDR3: CASSYGSSTNEKLFF; V: TRBV7-2
CDR3: CASSLATGPKSLPYEQYF; V: TRBV7-9
CDR3: CASSLRGQETQYF; V: TRBV7-7
CDR3: CASSLVTLNTEAFF; V: TRBV7-2
CDR3: CASSLAGTPSGNTIYF; V: TRBV5-1
CDR3: CASSLFPTQETQYF; V: TRBV7-2
CDR3: CASRDPPARHEQFF; V: TRBV6-1
CDR3: CASILGTRNTEAFF; V: TRBV2
CDR3: CASSADRGTYSPLHF; V: TRBV9
CDR3: CASSYSRRSGNEQFF; V: TRBV6-5
CDR3: CASSLLEGGPGTQYF; V: TRBV5-1
CDR3: CASSLDYRAGRVETQYF; V: TRBV28
CDR3: CASAPMETQYF; V: TRBV11-2
CDR3: CASSEDRWGNGYTF; V: TRBV6-1
CDR3: CASRGLAGGGGDTQYF; V: TRBV9
CDR3: CASSQDRANSPLHF; V: TRBV4-1
CDR3: CASSQRRRGTPGEKLFF; V: TRBV7-9
CDR3: CASSEPGATQYF; V: TRBV7-9
CDR3: CASSSRGVGEQYF; V: TRBV12-3/TRBV12-4
CDR3: CASRRQGPITGELFF; V: TRBV10-2
CDR3: CASSLGPGQDSYEQYF; V: TRBV5-1
CDR3: CASSPRRGMTEAFF; V: TRBV7-2
CDR3: CASSNVEGYGNTIYF; V: TRBV7-2
CDR3: CASSLGGTSNADTQYF; V: TRBV5-4
CDR3: CASSSTRTEAFF; V: TRBV7-9